This T cell receptor beta chain was documented in a study of neoadjuvant nivolumab and ipilimumab in lung cancer. Study-wide results and caveats: Only a single major-pathologic-response sample was available for clonality analysis. Only two of four nivolumab-treated tumors gained richness and clonality by surgery. TCR richness and clonality were higher in tumors than adjacent uninvolved lung.

Here immunoSEQ multiplex PCR was the method, and the copy in TCRdb shows in-frame clones only, minus some. The sample yields 25,000 to 35,000 clones, 90% seen once. The CDR3 extends over 16 amino acids. In germline, CDR1 is LNHDA, CDR2 SQIVND (reference sequence). Trimming pared 8 bases from V and 6 bases from J, leaving 25 bases between. This clone was seen a handful of times. The antigen is not known. This clonotype was obtained from an adult with non-small cell lung cancer. The input for sequencing was peripheral blood, taken after neoadjuvant nivolumab, alone or with ipilimumab, at or shortly before surgery. The V and J genes are TRBV19 and TRBJ1-1, with D perhaps TRBD1 (6 bases). The CDR3 sequence is CASHLGRRTAGAEAFF. CDR3 nucleotide sequence: TGTGCCAGTCACCTAGGCCGCCGGACAGCGGGTGCTGAAGCTTTCTTT.